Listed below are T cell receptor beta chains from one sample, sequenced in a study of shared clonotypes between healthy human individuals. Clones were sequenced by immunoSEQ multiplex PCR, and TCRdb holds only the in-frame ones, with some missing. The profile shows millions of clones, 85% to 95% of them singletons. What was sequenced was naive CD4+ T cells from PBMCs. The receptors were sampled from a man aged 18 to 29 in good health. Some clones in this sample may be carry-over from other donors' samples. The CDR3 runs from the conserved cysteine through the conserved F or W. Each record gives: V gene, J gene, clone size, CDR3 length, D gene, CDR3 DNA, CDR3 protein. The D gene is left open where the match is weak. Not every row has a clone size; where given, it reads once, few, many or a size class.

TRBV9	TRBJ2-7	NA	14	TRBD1	TGTGCCAGCAGCCTGGGGACAGAATCCTACGAGCAGTACTTC	CASSLGTESYEQYF
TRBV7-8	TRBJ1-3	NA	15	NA	TGTGCCAGCAGCTTCCCGGTTGGGGGTGGAAACACCATATATTTT	CASSFPVGGGNTIYF
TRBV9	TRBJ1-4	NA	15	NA	TGTGCCAGCAGTCGGGACCCGACGGTCTATGAAAAACTGTTTTTT	CASSRDPTVYEKLFF
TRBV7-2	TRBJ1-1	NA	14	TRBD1	TGTGCCAGCAGCTTGGGACAGGGAAACACTGAAGCTTTCTTT	CASSLGQGNTEAFF
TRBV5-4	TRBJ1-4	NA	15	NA	TGTGCCAGCAGCTCTCGGGATGGGGCTAATGAAAAACTGTTTTTT	CASSSRDGANEKLFF
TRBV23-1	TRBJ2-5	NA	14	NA	TGCGCCAGCAGTCAATCACCCACTCTAGAGACCCAGTACTTC	CASSQSPTLETQYF
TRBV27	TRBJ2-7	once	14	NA	TGTGCCAGCTCCACCAGGAGACCTATCTACGAGCAGTACTTC	CASSTRRPIYEQYF
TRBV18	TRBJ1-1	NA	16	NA	TGTGCCAGCTCTTTAGAACCGGGCTTTTCGAGAACTGAAGCTTTCTTT	CASSLEPGFSRTEAFF
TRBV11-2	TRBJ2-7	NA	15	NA	TGTGCCAGCAGCTTGGGTGGGGGTCTAGAATACGAGCAGTACTTC	CASSLGGGLEYEQYF
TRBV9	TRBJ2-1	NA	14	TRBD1	TGTGCCAGCAGCGCCCGGGACAGTGCCAATGAGCAGTTCTTC	CASSARDSANEQFF
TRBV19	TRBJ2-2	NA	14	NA	TGTGCCAGTAGTATGGAGGGGTTCACCGGGGAGCTGTTTTTT	CASSMEGFTGELFF
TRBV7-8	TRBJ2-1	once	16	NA	TGTGCCAGCAGTCCATCGGGCGGGCGAACCTACAATGAGCAGTTCTTC	CASSPSGGRTYNEQFF
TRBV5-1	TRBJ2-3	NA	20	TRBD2	TGCGCCAGCAGCTTGGAAGGAGGGCTAGCGGGAGAGTGGAGCACAGATACGCAGTATTTT	CASSLEGGLAGEWSTDTQYF
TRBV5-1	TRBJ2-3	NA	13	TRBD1	TGCGCCAGCAGCACCGACAGGGCAGATACGCAGTATTTT	CASSTDRADTQYF
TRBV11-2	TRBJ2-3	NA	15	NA	TGTGCCAGCACCACACTGACCTACGGGTCAGATACGCAGTATTTT	CASTTLTYGSDTQYF
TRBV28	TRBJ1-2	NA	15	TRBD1	TGTGCCAGCAGCCCTTTAGGACAGGGGGCCTATGGCTACACCTTC	CASSPLGQGAYGYTF
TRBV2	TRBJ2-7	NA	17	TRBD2	TGTGCCAGCAGTGAACCCCTTACTAGCGGGAACGTCTACGAGCAGTACTTC	CASSEPLTSGNVYEQYF
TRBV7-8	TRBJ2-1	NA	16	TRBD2	TGTGCCAGCAGACTTTTAGCGGGAGATTTGGTCAATGAGCAGTTCTTC	CASRLLAGDLVNEQFF
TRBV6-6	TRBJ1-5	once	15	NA	TGTGCCAGCAAACTCTCGGGGGGGGTGTATCAGCCCCAGCATTTT	CASKLSGGVYQPQHF
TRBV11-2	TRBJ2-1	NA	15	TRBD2	TGTGCCAGCAGCTTGAGCGGGACTTCCTACAATGAGCAGTTCTTC	CASSLSGTSYNEQFF
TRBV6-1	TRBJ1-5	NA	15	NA	TGTGCCAGCACCCCCGGCGCGGCGACTGGTCAGCCCCAGCATTTT	CASTPGAATGQPQHF
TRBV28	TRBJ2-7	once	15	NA	TGTGCCAGCAGCCTAAAAGTACCGGGATCCTACGAGCAGTACTTC	CASSLKVPGSYEQYF
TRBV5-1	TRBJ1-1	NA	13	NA	TGCGCCAGCAGCTTCGATGATAACACTGAAGCTTTCTTT	CASSFDDNTEAFF
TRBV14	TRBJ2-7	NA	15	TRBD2	TGTGCCAGCAGCCAAGAAGGCGGGAGAGCCTACGAGCAGTACTTC	CASSQEGGRAYEQYF
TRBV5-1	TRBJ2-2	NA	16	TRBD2	TGCGCCAGCAGCCGGACTAGCGGGCCCTTCAGCGGGGAGCTGTTTTTT	CASSRTSGPFSGELFF
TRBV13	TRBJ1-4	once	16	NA	TGTGCCAGCAGCCGCAAAGTTCCGCAGATTAATGAAAAACTGTTTTTT	CASSRKVPQINEKLFF
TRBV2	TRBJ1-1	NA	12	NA	TGTGCCAGCCTCCTCGGGTCCACTGAAGCTTTCTTT	CASLLGSTEAFF
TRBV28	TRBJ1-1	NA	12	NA	TGTGCCAGCAGCCCGGGGGGGGTTGAAGCTTTCTTT	CASSPGGVEAFF
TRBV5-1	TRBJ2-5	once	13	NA	TGCGCCAGCAGCTTGGAACGGAAAGAGACCCAGTACTTC	CASSLERKETQYF
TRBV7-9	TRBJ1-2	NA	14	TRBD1	TGTGCCAGCAGCCCGTCCCGGACAGGGCGCGGCTACACCTTC	CASSPSRTGRGYTF
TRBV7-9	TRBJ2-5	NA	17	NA	TGTGCCAGCAGCTTGGGGGCGGAGAGGGGCCTTAAAGAGACCCAGTACTTC	CASSLGAERGLKETQYF
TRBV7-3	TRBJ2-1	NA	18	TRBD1	TGTGCCAGCAGCCCTCACAGGGGTGGGGACAGCTCCTACAATGAGCAGTTCTTC	CASSPHRGGDSSYNEQFF